This TCR beta chain was sequenced in a study of blood T cell repertoires in COVID-19. Assay used: immunoSEQ multiplex PCR; TCRdb lists only in-frame clones, some missing. Of roughly 71,000 clones listed, less than 90% are singletons. Trimming removed 0 bases from V and 0 bases from J; junction bases left unmatched: 0. CDR3 length equals 15 residues. CDR1 and CDR2 (germline): MNHEY, SVGAGI. The V gene is TRBV6-5, the J gene TRBJ1-1, with 8 bases identical to TRBD1. This TCR was sampled from a woman older than 75 with acute or convalescent COVID-19. Sequenced: peripheral blood. The CDR3 nucleotides read TGTGCCAGCAGTTACTCACAGGGGGTGAACACTGAAGCTTTCTTT. The encoded protein is CASSYSQGVNTEAFF.